The rows below give T cell receptor beta chains drawn from one sample of a study of blood T cell repertoires in COVID-19. TCRdb keeps only in-frame clones here, not all; method: immunoSEQ multiplex PCR. Of roughly 61,000 clones in the sample, about 70% were seen once. The sequencing input was peripheral blood. These receptors all stem from a woman in her 70s with acute or convalescent COVID-19. The CDR3 runs from the conserved cysteine through the conserved F or W. The D gene is left open where the match is weak. Only some rows state a clone size, as once, few, many or a class for expanded clones.

-	once	TRBV25-1	TRBJ1-2	TGTGCCAGCAGTGAGGCAGGTCGATATGGCTACACCTTC	CASSEAGRYGYTF
-	-	TRBV5-6	TRBJ1-1	TGTGCCAGCAGCTTGGGGAGGTCGGAGTCCGCGAGGGCTTTCTTT	CASSLGRSESARAFF
TRBD2	-	TRBV18	TRBJ2-3	TGTGCCAGCTCCACTTGGCCAGCGGGAAATGTTGGGGGCACAGATACGCAGTATTTT	CASSTWPAGNVGGTDTQYF
TRBD1	-	TRBV25-1	TRBJ1-5	TGTGCCAGCACCCAGGGGGATCAGCCCCAGCATTTT	CASTQGDQPQHF
-	few	TRBV27	TRBJ2-1	TGTGCCAGCAGTTTATTAGGAGGCGAGCAGTTCTTC	CASSLLGGEQFF
TRBD1	-	TRBV3-1/TRBV3-2	TRBJ1-1	TGTGCCAGCAGCAAACGCGGACAGGAACTGAACACTGAAGCTTTCTTT	CASSKRGQELNTEAFF
TRBD1	few	TRBV7-9	TRBJ1-5	TGTGCCAGCAGCTTAGGGACAGGGGGAGGTCAGCCCCAGCATTTT	CASSLGTGGGQPQHF
TRBD1	-	TRBV5-1	TRBJ2-2	TGCGCCAGCAGCTCAGGACAGGGGGCGACCGGGGAGCTGTTTTTT	CASSSGQGATGELFF
TRBD1	-	TRBV7-3	TRBJ2-2	TGTGCCAGCAGCCCGATGGGGACAGCTAACACCGGGGAGCTGTTTTTT	CASSPMGTANTGELFF
-	-	TRBV5-5	TRBJ1-1	TGTGCCAGCAGCCCTAGTGCCGTTCCGGAAGGCACTGAAGCTTTCTTT	CASSPSAVPEGTEAFF
-	few	TRBV24-1	TRBJ1-2	TGTGCCAGGGAGGTTTACTATGGCTACACCTTC	CAREVYYGYTF
TRBD1	-	TRBV30	TRBJ1-4	TGTGCCTGGAGTACGGGACAGACTGCAACTAATGAAAAACTGTTTTTT	CAWSTGQTATNEKLFF
-	-	TRBV2	TRBJ1-5	TGTGCCAGCATGGGGGCAACTCATGGCAATCAGCCCCAGCATTTT	CASMGATHGNQPQHF
-	-	TRBV19	TRBJ2-7	TGTGCCAGTAGTATATGGGCAGGTTCCCGCTCCTACGAGCAGTACTTC	CASSIWAGSRSYEQYF
-	-	TRBV4-1	TRBJ1-6	TGCGCCAGCAGCCAAATTTTAGGAGGGCAGGGCTATTCACCCCTCCACTTT	CASSQILGGQGYSPLHF
-	-	TRBV6-5	TRBJ2-1	TGTGCCACCAGGGAGACGGGGAGCTCCTACAATGAGCAGTTCTTC	CATRETGSSYNEQFF
TRBD1	-	TRBV19	TRBJ1-5	TGTGCCAGTAGTATAGGATCGGCAGGGGGCCGACAGCCCCAGCATTTT	CASSIGSAGGRQPQHF
TRBD2	-	TRBV29-1	TRBJ2-3	TGCAGCGATACGGGGGGGCGGACAGATACGCAGTATTTT	CSDTGGRTDTQYF